This T cell receptor (beta chain) is from a study of graft-versus-host responses after intestinal transplantation. The overall study: Transplants were multivisceral, liver-intestinal, or isolated intestinal. Recipients across the board were started on anti-thymocyte globulin induction, then kept on tacrolimus and steroids for 2 to 4 years.

As concerns this clone: The antigen remains undetermined.

The CDR3 is 12 amino acids. The V end was cut by 3 bases, the J end by 5 bases, with 7 bases between. Germline CDR1 MNHNS, CDR2 SASEGT. Assay used: immunoSEQ multiplex PCR; TCRdb lists only in-frame clones, some missing. This table holds 95,000 to 110,000 clones, more than 75% found once. Broader study findings: Recipient marrow harbored GvH clones, some of which surfaced first in ileum or blood. After transplant, early declines in HvG clones were associated with peak levels of circulating GvH clones.

The specimen was unstimulated CD4+ T cells sorted from spleen or lymph node cells, collected before intestinal transplant. This receptor was taken from a human donor who received an intestinal transplant. V is TRBV6-1 and J is TRBJ2-5; no firm D call. The DNA for the CDR3 is TGTGCCAGCAGTGAGGGAAGGGAGACCCAGTACTTC. This encodes CASSEGRETQYF.